The 20 T cell receptor beta chains below come from one sample, sequenced in a study of response to subunit inactivated influenza vaccine. MiXCR, applied by TCRdb to the RT-PCR reads, yields one record per CDR3 protein. Altogether some 550,000 distinct CDR3 sequences are present, roughly 25% being singletons, with the ten largest covering around 2.8%. These same records also appear under a second study, on T cells expressing NK-cell markers. As that study records: 5'RACE template switching with UMIs generated TCR beta cDNA.

The source was CD4+ T cells sorted from PBMCs, collected roughly 13 days after vaccination. These receptors came from a man in his forties or fifties who received an inactivated influenza vaccine.

This clonotype was counted a few times. This chain connects TRBV12-3 or TRBV12-4 to TRBJ2-3; D gene ambiguous. CDR3 size: 13 residues. With 5 bases removed from V and 9 bases from J, the gap between germline ends came to 15 bases. The DNA of the CDR3 is TGTGCCAGCAGTCCCCGACCCCTTGACACGCAGTATTTT. It codes for CASSPRPLDTQYF.

This clonotype showed up just a few times. The J gene is TRBJ2-7, the V gene TRBV28; maybe TRBD2 (5 bases). The CDR3 runs 11 residues. Trimming took off 5 bases at V and 8 bases at J, with 10 bases between the two ends. Germline V gives CDR1 MDHEN, CDR2 SYDVKM. The CDR3: CASSEDFQQYF. CDR3 in DNA: TGTGCCAGCAGTGAGGACTTTCAGCAGTACTTC.

In its sample, this clonotype was seen a few times. The chain carries TRBV29-1 and TRBJ1-1, with TRBD1 as a possible D gene (6 bases). Trimming removed 4 bases at V and 12 bases at J, with 18 bases between. This CDR3 has 12 residues. Germline CDR1 and CDR2: SQVTM and ANQGSEA. This CDR3 is CSVGRLGGTTFF. CDR3 bases: TGCAGCGTTGGAAGGCTGGGGGGCACGACTTTCTTT.

This chain uses TRBV7-8 with TRBJ2-5; a possible D gene is TRBD1 (6 bases). Germline values: CDR1 SGHVS, CDR2 FQNEAQ. V was pared by 0 bases and J by 5 bases, with 13 bases between. This CDR3 is built from 15 residues. The CDR3 protein is CASSLATGRRETQYF. For the CDR3, the DNA is TGTGCCAGCAGCTTAGCGACAGGCCGCCGGGAGACCCAGTACTTC.

This clonotype was observed a handful of times. The chain uses TRBV3-1 and TRBJ2-3; D gene ambiguous. The germline V and J ends were trimmed by 5 bases and 5 bases, with 14 bases remaining between them. CDR1 and CDR2 (germline): LGHDT, YNNKEL (reference sequence). There are 14 residues in the CDR3. The CDR3 DNA reads TGTGCCAGCAGCTACAGACCCGTTGGAGATACGCAGTATTTT. Its protein is CASSYRPVGDTQYF.

This clonotype showed up just a few times. This chain links TRBV5-4 with TRBJ2-3; 10 positions agree with TRBD2. The CDR3 is 19 amino acids. J lost 2 bases, V lost 2 bases, and 14 bases had no gene match. The germline V gene encodes CDR1 SGHNT and CDR2 YYREEE (reference sequence). CDR3 sequence: CASSLQIQPAGGDTDTQYF. The CDR3 nucleotides are TGTGCCAGCAGCTTACAAATTCAACCAGCGGGGGGGGACACAGATACGCAGTATTTT.

This clonotype was counted between two and nine times. The chain combines TRBV5-1 with TRBJ2-2; no definite D call. Germline V gives CDR1 SGHRS, CDR2 YFSETQ. CDR3 length equals 16 residues. V lost 6 bases and J 5 bases, leaving 20 bases between the germline ends. This CDR3 reads CASNPTTGRRTGELFF. For the CDR3, the DNA is TGCGCCAGCAACCCTACAACGGGCCGGAGAACCGGGGAGCTGTTTTTT.

The J gene is TRBJ1-2, the V gene TRBV27, with D perhaps matching TRBD1 (5 bases). The CDR3 has 16 residues. V was cut by 4 bases and J by 5 bases, with 20 bases left in between. Germline lookup yields CDR1 MNHEY and CDR2 SMNVEV (reference sequence). The CDR3 loop is CASSYGGAGSYYGYTF. CDR3 bases: TGTGCCAGCAGTTACGGTGGGGCAGGCTCCTATTATGGCTACACCTTC.

This clonotype was recorded a few times. This rearrangement joins TRBV6-5 to TRBJ2-5; maybe TRBD2 (6 bases). The ends were cut back, 0 bases at V and 4 bases at J, with 12 bases in the middle. The V gene's germline CDR1 is MNHEY and CDR2 SVGAGI. The CDR3 is made up of 15 amino acids. CDR3 DNA: TGTGCCAGCAGTTACTCCGGGCACGGGGGAGAGACCCAGTACTTC. Translation: CASSYSGHGGETQYF.

This clonotype came up a few times. V gene TRBV5-1 combines with J gene TRBJ1-2, with D tentatively TRBD1 (6 bases). Trimming cost V 3 bases and J 4 bases, with 13 bases left between them. The length of the CDR3 is 14 residues. CDR1 SGHRS and CDR2 YFSETQ come from the germline V gene. CDR3 bases: TGCGCCAGCAGCTCCCCCGGGACAAGCTATGGCTACACCTTC. The encoded protein is CASSSPGTSYGYTF.

V is TRBV7-2 and J is TRBJ2-4; TRBD1 might be the D (7 bases). Looked up from germline, CDR1 is SGHTA and CDR2 is FQGNSA. The CDR3 length is 17 residues. V lost 1 base and J 0 bases, leaving 13 bases between the germline ends. CDR3: CASSLGAGGLAKNIQYF. The CDR3 nucleotides are TGTGCCAGCAGCTTAGGGGCAGGGGGGCTAGCCAAAAACATTCAGTACTTC.

This clonotype was observed a handful of times. The chain employs TRBV4-1 and TRBJ2-7, with 7 bases matching TRBD2. This CDR3 spans 16 amino acids. CDR1 is MGHRA, CDR2 YSYEKL, per germline. V dropped 1 base and J dropped 3; count of bases not matched to a gene: 9. CDR3 DNA: TGCGCCAGCAGCCAAGCCCCCCCGACTAGCAGCTACGAGCAGTACTTC. Amino acids: CASSQAPPTSSYEQYF.

This clonotype was found a few times. This chain joins TRBV4-3 and TRBJ2-5, with a weak D call TRBD1 (6 bases). V dropped 4 bases and J dropped 5 bases, with 17 bases sitting between them. The CDR3 runs to 15 residues. Per germline, CDR1 LGHNA and CDR2 YSLEER. The CDR3 spells CASSLKTGPGETQYF. CDR3 sequence (DNA): TGCGCCAGCAGCCTTAAAACAGGGCCCGGGGAGACCCAGTACTTC.

The chain is built from TRBV4-2 and TRBJ2-1; D not resolved. The CDR3 loop spans 16 amino acids. The V end was cut by 0 bases, the J end by 3 bases, with 12 bases between. The germline gives CDR1 LGHNA, CDR2 YNFKEQ. In DNA, the CDR3 is TGTGCCAGCAGCCAAGATCGAGGTCGGAGCTACAATGAGCAGTTCTTC. It encodes CASSQDRGRSYNEQFF.

This clonotype appeared a few times. V gene TRBV5-1 combines with J gene TRBJ2-5; D is possibly TRBD2 (6 bases). The CDR3 loop spans 14 amino acids. Between the trimmed V and J ends, which lost 3 bases and 5 bases, there was a span of 14 bases. From germline, CDR1 is SGHRS and CDR2 YFSETQ. CDR3 in amino acids: CASSYGTPGETQYF. The CDR3 nucleotides are TGCGCCAGCAGCTACGGGACTCCCGGGGAGACCCAGTACTTC.

Only a few counts were recorded for this clonotype. This chain links TRBV3-1 with TRBJ2-1; 10 bases agree with TRBD2. The junction had 10 bases not matched to a gene; V was cut back by 1 base and J by 7 bases. This CDR3 contains 17 residues. Germline values: CDR1 LGHDT, CDR2 YNNKEL (reference sequence). This CDR3 reads CASSQGAASGSGNEQFF. For the CDR3, the DNA is TGTGCCAGCAGCCAAGGGGCGGCTAGCGGGAGTGGGAATGAGCAGTTCTTC.

This clonotype showed up many times. This chain connects TRBV20-1 to TRBJ1-5, with D perhaps matching TRBD1 (5 bases). V was pared by 4 bases and J by 5 bases, with 12 bases between. Germline V CDR1 and CDR2: DFQATT, SNEGSKA (reference sequence). The CDR3 is 13 residues long. CDR3 residues: CSANGASDQPQHF. The DNA for the CDR3 is TGCAGTGCTAATGGGGCTTCGGATCAGCCCCAGCATTTT.

A single count supports this clonotype. The chain links TRBV11-2 to TRBJ2-7; D uncertain. The CDR3 sequence is 15 residues long. V shed 1 base and J shed 0 bases, with 10 bases lying between them. CDR1 SGHAT and CDR2 FQNNGV come from the germline V gene. The CDR3 reads CASSLGLRNSYEQYF. The CDR3 DNA reads as TGTGCCAGCAGCTTAGGACTGCGGAACTCCTACGAGCAGTACTTC.

The V and J genes are TRBV5-1 and TRBJ2-3; possibly TRBD2 for D (5 bases). The CDR3 runs to 17 residues. CDR1 is SGHRS and CDR2 is YFSETQ in the germline V gene. V gave up 4 bases and J gave up 1 base, with 19 bases separating them. The CDR3 protein is CASSPLTYERGTDTQYF. The DNA for the CDR3 is TGCGCCAGCAGCCCACTCACATATGAGAGGGGCACAGATACGCAGTATTTT.

The chain employs TRBV6-1 and TRBJ1-2; 7 bases fit TRBD1. The junction had 12 bases not matched to a gene; V was cut back by 8 bases and J by 0 bases. Germline-derived CDR1 and CDR2 are MNHNS and SASEGT. There are 16 residues in the CDR3. The CDR3 here is CASVRGAGPSNYGYTF. In nucleotides, the CDR3 is TGTGCCAGCGTCAGGGGGGCAGGTCCTTCTAACTATGGCTACACCTTC.